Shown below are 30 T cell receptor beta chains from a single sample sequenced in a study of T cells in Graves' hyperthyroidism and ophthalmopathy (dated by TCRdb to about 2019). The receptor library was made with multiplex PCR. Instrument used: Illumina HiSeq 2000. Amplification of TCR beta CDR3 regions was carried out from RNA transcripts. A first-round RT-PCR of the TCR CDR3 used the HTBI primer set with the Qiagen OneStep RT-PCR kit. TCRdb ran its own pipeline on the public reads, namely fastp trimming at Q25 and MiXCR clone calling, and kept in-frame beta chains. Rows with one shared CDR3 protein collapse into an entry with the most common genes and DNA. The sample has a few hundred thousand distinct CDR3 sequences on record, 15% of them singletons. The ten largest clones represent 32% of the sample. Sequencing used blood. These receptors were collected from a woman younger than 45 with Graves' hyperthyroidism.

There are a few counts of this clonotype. This chain's CDR3 is CASSIGPVMNTEAFF. Written as DNA, the CDR3 is TGTGCCAGTAGTATAGGACCGGTCATGAACACTGAAGCTTTCTTT. This chain connects TRBV19 to TRBJ1-1; no reliable D call. CDR1 is LNHDA and CDR2 is SQIVND in the germline V gene (reference sequence). The CDR3 is 15 residues long. Trimming removed 1 base at V and 0 bases at J, with 9 bases between.

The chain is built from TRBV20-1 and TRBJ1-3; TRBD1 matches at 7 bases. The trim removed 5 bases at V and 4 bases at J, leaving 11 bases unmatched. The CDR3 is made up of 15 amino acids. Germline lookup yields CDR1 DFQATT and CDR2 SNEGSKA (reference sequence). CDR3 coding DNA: TGCAGTGCTGGTATTACAGGGGCTGCGGGAAACACCATATATTTT. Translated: CSAGITGAAGNTIYF.

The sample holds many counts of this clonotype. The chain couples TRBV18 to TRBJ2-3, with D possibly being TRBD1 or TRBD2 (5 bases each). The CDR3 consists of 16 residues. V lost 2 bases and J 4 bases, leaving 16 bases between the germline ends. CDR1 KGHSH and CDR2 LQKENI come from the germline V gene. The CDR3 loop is CASSPVGAGLSDTQYF. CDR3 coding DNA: TGTGCCAGCTCACCAGTCGGGGCAGGGTTGTCAGATACGCAGTATTTT.

The CDR3 DNA is TGCAGTGCTAGAGATTTAGCGGGGGGAAGGGATACGCAGTATTTT. Amino acid sequence: CSARDLAGGRDTQYF. The chain employs TRBV20-1 and TRBJ2-3; TRBD2 agrees at 10 bases. The ends lost 0 bases at V and 6 bases at J; junction bases unmatched: 6. This CDR3 is built from 15 residues. Germline-derived CDR1 and CDR2 are DFQATT and SNEGSKA (reference sequence).

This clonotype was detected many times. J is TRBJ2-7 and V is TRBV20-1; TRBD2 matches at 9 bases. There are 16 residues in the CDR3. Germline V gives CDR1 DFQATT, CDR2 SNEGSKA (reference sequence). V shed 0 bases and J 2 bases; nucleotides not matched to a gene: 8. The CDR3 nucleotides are TGCAGTGCTAGAGACCCGGGACTAGCTGTCACCTACGAGCAGTACTTC. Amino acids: CSARDPGLAVTYEQYF.

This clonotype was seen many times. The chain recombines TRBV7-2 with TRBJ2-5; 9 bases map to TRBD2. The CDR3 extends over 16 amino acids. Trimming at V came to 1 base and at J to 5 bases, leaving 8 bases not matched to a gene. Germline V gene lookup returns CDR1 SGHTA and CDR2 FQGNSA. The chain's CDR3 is CASSLGGGRAAETQYF. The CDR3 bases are TGTGCCAGCAGCTTAGGAGGCGGGAGGGCCGCGGAGACCCAGTACTTC.

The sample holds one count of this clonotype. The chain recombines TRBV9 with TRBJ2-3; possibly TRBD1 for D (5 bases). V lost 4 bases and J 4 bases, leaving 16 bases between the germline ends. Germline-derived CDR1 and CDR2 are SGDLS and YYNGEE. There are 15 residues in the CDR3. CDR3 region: CASSSRQPGADTQYF. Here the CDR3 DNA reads TGTGCCAGCAGCAGCCGACAGCCCGGTGCAGATACGCAGTATTTT. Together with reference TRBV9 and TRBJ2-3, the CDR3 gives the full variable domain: DSGVTQTPKHLITATGQRVTLRCSPRSGDLSVYWYQQSLDQGLQFLIQYYNGEERAKGNILERFSAQQFPDLHSELNLSSLELGDSALYFCASSSRQPGADTQYFGPGTRLTVL.

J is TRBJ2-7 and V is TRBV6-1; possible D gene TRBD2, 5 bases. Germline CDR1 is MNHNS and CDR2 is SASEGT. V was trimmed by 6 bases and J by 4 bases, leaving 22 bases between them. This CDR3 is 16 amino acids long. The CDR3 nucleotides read TGTGCCAGCAGCGTGTCTTTGATAACTAGTGGATACGAGCAGTACTTC. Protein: CASSVSLITSGYEQYF.

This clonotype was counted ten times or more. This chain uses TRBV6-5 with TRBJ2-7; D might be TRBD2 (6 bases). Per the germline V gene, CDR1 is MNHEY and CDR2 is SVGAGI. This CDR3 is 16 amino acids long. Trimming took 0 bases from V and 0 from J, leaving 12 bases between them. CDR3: CASSYSIPGVSYEQYF. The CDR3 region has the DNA TGTGCCAGCAGTTACTCGATACCGGGGGTCTCCTACGAGCAGTACTTC.

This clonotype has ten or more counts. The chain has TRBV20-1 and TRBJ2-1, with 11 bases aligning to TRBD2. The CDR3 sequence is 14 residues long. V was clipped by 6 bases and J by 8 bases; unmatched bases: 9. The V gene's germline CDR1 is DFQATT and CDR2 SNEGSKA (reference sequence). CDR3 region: CSATVAGGLDEQFF. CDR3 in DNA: TGCAGTGCCACGGTAGCGGGAGGGCTGGATGAGCAGTTCTTC.

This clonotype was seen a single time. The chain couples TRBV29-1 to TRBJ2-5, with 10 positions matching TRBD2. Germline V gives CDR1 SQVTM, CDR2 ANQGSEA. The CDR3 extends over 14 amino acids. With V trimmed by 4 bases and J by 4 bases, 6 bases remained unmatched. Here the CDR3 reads CSVVRAGGLETQYF. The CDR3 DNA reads TGCAGCGTTGTGCGAGCGGGAGGGTTAGAGACCCAGTACTTC.

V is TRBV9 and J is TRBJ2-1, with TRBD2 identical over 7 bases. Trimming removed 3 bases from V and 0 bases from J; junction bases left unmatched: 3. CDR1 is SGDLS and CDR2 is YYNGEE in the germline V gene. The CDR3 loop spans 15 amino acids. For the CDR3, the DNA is TGTGCCAGCAGCGAATGGGGGGGCTCCTACAATGAGCAGTTCTTC. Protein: CASSEWGGSYNEQFF.

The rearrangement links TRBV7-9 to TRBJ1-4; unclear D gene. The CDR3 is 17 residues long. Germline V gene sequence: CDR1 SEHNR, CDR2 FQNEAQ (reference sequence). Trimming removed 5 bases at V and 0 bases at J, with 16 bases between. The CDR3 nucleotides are TGTGCCAGCAGCCAACAACCAATCAAGGCAACTAATGAAAAACTGTTTTTT. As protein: CASSQQPIKATNEKLFF.

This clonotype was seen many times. CDR3 coding DNA: TGTGCCAGCAGCCATCTAGGGTCGGGAGGCCCAGATACGCAGTATTTT. It translates to CASSHLGSGGPDTQYF. The chain combines TRBV11-2 with TRBJ2-3, with TRBD2 matching over 7 bases. There are 16 residues in the CDR3. From germline, CDR1 is SGHAT and CDR2 FQNNGV. V lost 5 bases to trimming and J lost 4 bases; unmatched junction nucleotides: 12.

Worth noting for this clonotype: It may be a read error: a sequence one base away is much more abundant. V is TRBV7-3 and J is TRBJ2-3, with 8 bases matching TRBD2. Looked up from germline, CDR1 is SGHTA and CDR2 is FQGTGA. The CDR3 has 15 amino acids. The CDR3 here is CASSAGAGAGDTKYF. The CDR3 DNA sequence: TGTGCCAGCAGCGCCGGGGCGGGAGCGGGGGATACGAAGTATTTT.

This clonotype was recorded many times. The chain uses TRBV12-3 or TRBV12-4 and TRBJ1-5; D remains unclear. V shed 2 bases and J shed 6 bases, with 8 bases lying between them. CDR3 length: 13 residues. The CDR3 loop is CASSLPGSQPQHF. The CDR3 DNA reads TGTGCCAGCAGTTTACCAGGCAGTCAGCCCCAGCATTTT.

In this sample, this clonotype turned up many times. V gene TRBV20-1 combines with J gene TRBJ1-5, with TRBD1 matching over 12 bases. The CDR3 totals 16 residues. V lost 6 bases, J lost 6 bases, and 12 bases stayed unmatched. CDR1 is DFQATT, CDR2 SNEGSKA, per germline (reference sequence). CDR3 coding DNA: TGCAGTGCGCCGGGACAGGGGGCACGTCTGACTCAGCCCCAGCATTTT. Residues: CSAPGQGARLTQPQHF.

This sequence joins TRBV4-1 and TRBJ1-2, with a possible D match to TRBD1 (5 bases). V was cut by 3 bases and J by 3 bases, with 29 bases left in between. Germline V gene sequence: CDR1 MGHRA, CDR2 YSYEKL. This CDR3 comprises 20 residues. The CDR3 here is CASSQFPKRRDRTEDYGYTF. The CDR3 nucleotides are TGCGCCAGCAGCCAGTTCCCCAAACGTCGGGACCGCACGGAGGACTATGGCTACACCTTC.

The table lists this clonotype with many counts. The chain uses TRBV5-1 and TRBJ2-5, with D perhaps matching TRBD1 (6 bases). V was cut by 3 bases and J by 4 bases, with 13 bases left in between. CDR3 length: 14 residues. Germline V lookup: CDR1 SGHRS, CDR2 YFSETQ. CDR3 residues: CASSSQGRGETQYF. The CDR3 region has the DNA TGCGCCAGCAGCTCACAGGGACGGGGAGAGACCCAGTACTTC.

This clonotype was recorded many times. CDR3 DNA: TGTGCCAGCAGCTTAGGGACAGGAGACGACACAGATACGCAGTATTTT. Protein: CASSLGTGDDTDTQYF. The chain carries TRBV11-2 and TRBJ2-3, with 7 bases that match TRBD1. Germline V lookup: CDR1 SGHAT, CDR2 FQNNGV. The V and J ends lost 1 base and 2 bases, in that order; junction bases with no gene match: 6. This CDR3 has 16 residues. Combining the CDR3 with reference TRBV11-2 and TRBJ2-3 gives the whole variable domain EAGVAQSPRYKIIEKRQSVAFWCNPISGHATLYWYQQILGQGPKLLIQFQNNGVVDDSQLPKDRFSAERLKGVDSTLKIQPAKLEDSAVYLCASSLGTGDDTDTQYFGPGTRLTVL.

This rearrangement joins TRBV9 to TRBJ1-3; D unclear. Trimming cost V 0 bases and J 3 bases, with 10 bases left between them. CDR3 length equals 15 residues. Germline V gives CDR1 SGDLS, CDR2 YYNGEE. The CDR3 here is CASSVVGSGGNTIYF. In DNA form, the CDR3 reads TGTGCCAGCAGCGTAGTAGGGTCTGGTGGAAACACCATATATTTT.

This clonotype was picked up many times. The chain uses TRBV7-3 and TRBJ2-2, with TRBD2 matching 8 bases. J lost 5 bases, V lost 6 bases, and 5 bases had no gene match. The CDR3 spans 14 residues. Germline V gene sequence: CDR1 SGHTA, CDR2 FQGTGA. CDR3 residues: CASSNTGGTGELFF. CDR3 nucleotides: TGTGCCAGCAGTAACACGGGAGGGACCGGGGAGCTGTTTTTT.

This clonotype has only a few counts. The CDR3 reads CASKRTGGGYTF. DNA for the CDR3: TGTGCCAGCAAAAGGACAGGGGGAGGCTACACCTTC. This chain links TRBV6-1 with TRBJ1-2, with TRBD1 matching over 10 bases. With V trimmed by 7 bases and J by 8 bases, 4 bases remained unmatched. Germline V gives CDR1 MNHNS, CDR2 SASEGT. This CDR3 contains 12 residues.

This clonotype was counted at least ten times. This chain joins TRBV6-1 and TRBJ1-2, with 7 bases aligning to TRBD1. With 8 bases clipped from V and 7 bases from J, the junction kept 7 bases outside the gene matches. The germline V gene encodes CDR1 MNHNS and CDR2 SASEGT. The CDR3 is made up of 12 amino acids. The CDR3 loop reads CASWTGYGGYTF. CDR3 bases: TGTGCCAGCTGGACAGGATATGGTGGCTACACCTTC.

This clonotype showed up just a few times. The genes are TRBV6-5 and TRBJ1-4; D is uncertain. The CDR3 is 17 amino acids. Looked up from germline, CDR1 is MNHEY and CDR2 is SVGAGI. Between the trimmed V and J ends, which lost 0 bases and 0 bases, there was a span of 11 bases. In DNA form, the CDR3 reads TGTGCCAGCAGTTACTCGTCGGAGCTTGCAACTAATGAAAAACTGTTTTTT. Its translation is CASSYSSELATNEKLFF.

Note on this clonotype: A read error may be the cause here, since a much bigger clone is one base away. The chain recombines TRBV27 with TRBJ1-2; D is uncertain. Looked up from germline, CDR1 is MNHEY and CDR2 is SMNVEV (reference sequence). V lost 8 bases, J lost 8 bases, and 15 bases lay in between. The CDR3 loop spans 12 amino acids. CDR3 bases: TGTGCCAGCGGATCCAGAAAAGGAGGCTACACCTTC. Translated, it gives CASGSRKGGYTF.

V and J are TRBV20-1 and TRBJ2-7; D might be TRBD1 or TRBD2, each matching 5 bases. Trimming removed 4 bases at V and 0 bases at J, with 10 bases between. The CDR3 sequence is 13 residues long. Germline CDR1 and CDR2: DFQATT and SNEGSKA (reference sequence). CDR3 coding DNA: TGCAGTGCTACGAGGGACCGCTCCTACGAGCAGTACTTC. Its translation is CSATRDRSYEQYF.

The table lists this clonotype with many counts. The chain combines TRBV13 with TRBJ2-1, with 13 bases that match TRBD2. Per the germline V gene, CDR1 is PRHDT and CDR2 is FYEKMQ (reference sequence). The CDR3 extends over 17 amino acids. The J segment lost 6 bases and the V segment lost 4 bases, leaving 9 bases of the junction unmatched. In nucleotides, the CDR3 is TGTGCCAGCAGCTCCCAGACTAGCGGGAGGCTCATCAATGAGCAGTTCTTC. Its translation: CASSSQTSGRLINEQFF.

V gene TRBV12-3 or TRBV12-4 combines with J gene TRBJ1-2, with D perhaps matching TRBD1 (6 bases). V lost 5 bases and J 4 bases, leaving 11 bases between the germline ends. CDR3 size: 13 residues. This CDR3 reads CASSNDRSYGYTF. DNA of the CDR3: TGTGCCAGCAGTAATGACAGGTCCTATGGCTACACCTTC.

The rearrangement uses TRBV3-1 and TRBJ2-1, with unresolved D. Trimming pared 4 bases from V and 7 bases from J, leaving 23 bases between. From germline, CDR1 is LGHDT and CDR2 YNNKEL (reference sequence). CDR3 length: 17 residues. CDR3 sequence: CASSRKLAVDLPNEQFF. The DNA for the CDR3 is TGTGCCAGCAGCCGGAAGTTGGCGGTCGACCTCCCAAATGAGCAGTTCTTC.